The sequence of this T cell receptor beta chain was determined in a study of graft-versus-host responses after intestinal transplantation. Study context: Transplants given to recipients were multivisceral, liver-intestinal, or isolated intestinal. Study results and caveats: GvH clones turned up in recipient marrow; some had shown up first in ileum or blood.

Germline V gene lookup returns CDR1 MNHEY and CDR2 SVGAGI. The CDR3 contains 14 residues. Profiling relied on immunoSEQ multiplex PCR, and the TCRdb table lists in-frame clones only, not all of them. Here the sample spans approximately 9,300 clones, about 95% being singletons. In the case of this clone: Its target is not known.

This receptor was identified in a human patient who received an intestinal transplant, so some T cells may come from the graft donor. The specimen comprised bone marrow, sampled around 500 days after intestinal transplantation. V usage is TRBV6-5 and J usage is TRBJ2-5; perhaps TRBD2 as D (5 bases). Gene TRBJ2-7 matches the end of the DNA better, so the J call may be wrong. The DNA for the CDR3 is TGTGCCAGCAGTTTAGGTGGGGAGACCTACGAGCAGTACTTC. This codes for CASSLGGETYEQYF.